This T cell receptor (beta chain) was identified in a study of response to subunit inactivated influenza vaccine. This clonotype was seen many times. The CDR3 is 12 residues long. Germline loops: CDR1 SQVTM, CDR2 ANQGSEA. MiXCR, run by TCRdb on the RT-PCR reads, gives a single entry per CDR3 protein. The sample contains about 780,000 distinct CDR3 sequences, around 20% of which appear only once. Sample: PBMCs from blood, taken less than 6 days after vaccination. This chain connects TRBV29-1 to TRBJ2-3; D unresolved. The clonotype was recovered from a man in his forties or fifties who received an inactivated influenza vaccine. The CDR3 sequence is CSGRVYTDTQYF. For the CDR3, the DNA is TGCTCAGGTCGGGTCTACACAGATACGCAGTATTTT.